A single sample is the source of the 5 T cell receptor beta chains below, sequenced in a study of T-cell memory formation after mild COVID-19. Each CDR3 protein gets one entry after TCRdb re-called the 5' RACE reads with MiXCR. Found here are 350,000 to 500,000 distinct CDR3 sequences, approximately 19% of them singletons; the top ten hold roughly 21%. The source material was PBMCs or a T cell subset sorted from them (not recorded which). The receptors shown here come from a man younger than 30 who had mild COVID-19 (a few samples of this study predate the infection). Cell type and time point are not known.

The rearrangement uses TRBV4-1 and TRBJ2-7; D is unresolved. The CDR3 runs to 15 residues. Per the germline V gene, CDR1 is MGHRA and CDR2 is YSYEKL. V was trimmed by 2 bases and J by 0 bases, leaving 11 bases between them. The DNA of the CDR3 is TGCGCCAGCAGCCAATACGCCGCCGCCTCCTACGAGCAGTACGTC. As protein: CASSQYAAASYEQYV.

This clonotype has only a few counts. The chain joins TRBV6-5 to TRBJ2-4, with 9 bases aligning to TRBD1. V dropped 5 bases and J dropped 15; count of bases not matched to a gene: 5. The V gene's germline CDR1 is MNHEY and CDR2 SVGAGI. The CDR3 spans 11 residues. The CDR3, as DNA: TGTGCCAGCAGTGCCGGACAGGGGCTGTACTTC. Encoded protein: CASSAGQGLYF.

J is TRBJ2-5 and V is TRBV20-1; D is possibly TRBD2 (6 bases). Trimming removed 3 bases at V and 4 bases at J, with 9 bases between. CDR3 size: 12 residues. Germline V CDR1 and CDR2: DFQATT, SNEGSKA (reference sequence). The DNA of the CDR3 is TGCAGTGCTAGGGCCGGGGGAGAGACCCAGTACTTC. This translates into CSARAGGETQYF.

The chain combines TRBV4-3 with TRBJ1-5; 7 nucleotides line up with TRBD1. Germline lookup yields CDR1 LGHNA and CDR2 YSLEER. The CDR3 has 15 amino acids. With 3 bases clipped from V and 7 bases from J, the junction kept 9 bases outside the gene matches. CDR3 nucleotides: TGCGCCAGCAGCCAGGGATTGGCAGGGGGGCAGCCCCAGCATTTT. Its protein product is CASSQGLAGGQPQHF.

The CDR3, as DNA: TGTGCCAGCAGTTACCCACAGGGGGCTGGGAACATTCAGTACTTC. Amino acid sequence: CASSYPQGAGNIQYF. V and J are TRBV6-6 and TRBJ2-4, with TRBD1 matching over 9 bases. V gave up 2 bases and J gave up 7 bases; unmatched junction bases: 6. From germline, CDR1 is MNHNY and CDR2 SVGAGI (reference sequence). The CDR3 spans 15 residues.